This is a list of T cell receptor beta chains from one sample in a study of identical twins. MiXCR, applied by TCRdb to the 5' RACE reads, yields one record per CDR3 protein. The sample carries around 200,000 distinct CDR3 sequences, roughly a tenth recorded once. The sample taken for sequencing was memory (CD45RO+) T cells sorted from blood. Every receptor here comes from a woman aged 18-35 years in good health. CDR3s include the opening cysteine and the closing phenylalanine or tryptophan. A D gene is named only where the DNA matches it firmly. Only some rows state a clone size, as once, few, many or a class for expanded clones.

size: -; V: TRBV27; J: TRBJ2-1; D: TRBD2; DNA: TGTGCCAGCAGTCCAACAAGGACTAGCGGGGCGAATGAGCAGTTCTTC; CDR3: CASSPTRTSGANEQFF
size: few; V: TRBV7-9; J: TRBJ2-4; D: -; DNA: TGTGCCAGCAGCTTTCCGACAGGAGTGGTTAAAAACATTCAGTACTTC; CDR3: CASSFPTGVVKNIQYF
size: -; V: TRBV20-1; J: TRBJ2-7; D: -; DNA: TGCAGTGCTCGCCGGGCCCAAGGGCTCCCCGAGCAGTACTTC; CDR3: CSARRAQGLPEQYF
size: few; V: TRBV25-1; J: TRBJ1-2; D: -; DNA: TGTGCCAGCAGTGATTGGGGGTCTGCTTTCTATGGCTACACCTTC; CDR3: CASSDWGSAFYGYTF
size: few; V: TRBV13; J: TRBJ1-2; D: -; DNA: TGTGCCAGCAGCTTAGAGGGTGACTATGGCTACACCTTC; CDR3: CASSLEGDYGYTF
size: -; V: TRBV25-1; J: TRBJ2-5; D: -; DNA: TGTGCCAGCAGTGAATTGGGTAGGGCCTTCGAGACCCAGTACTTC; CDR3: CASSELGRAFETQYF
size: few; V: TRBV9; J: TRBJ1-2; D: TRBD1; DNA: TGTGCCAGCAGCGTCGGACAGGGACCCTCCTATGGCTACACCTTC; CDR3: CASSVGQGPSYGYTF
size: many; V: TRBV7-9; J: TRBJ1-6; D: TRBD1; DNA: TGTGCCAGCAGCTTAGGGGACAGGGGTTCACCCCTCCACTTT; CDR3: CASSLGDRGSPLHF
size: few; V: TRBV19; J: TRBJ1-5; D: -; DNA: TGTGCCAGTAGTATACTTAATCAGCCCCAGCATTTT; CDR3: CASSILNQPQHF
size: few; V: TRBV3-1; J: TRBJ2-2; D: -; DNA: TGTGCCAGCAGCCAAGGTTCGGTACGGGAGCTGTTTTTT; CDR3: CASSQGSVRELFF
size: once; V: TRBV11-3; J: TRBJ2-1; D: TRBD2; DNA: TGTGCCAGCAGCCGAGGACTAGCGGGGGGTGGCAATGAGCAGTTCTTC; CDR3: CASSRGLAGGGNEQFF
size: few; V: TRBV2; J: TRBJ2-5; D: TRBD1; DNA: TGTGCCAGCAGATCGTGGGACAGGTCTGAGACCCAGTACTTC; CDR3: CASRSWDRSETQYF
size: many; V: TRBV12-3/TRBV12-4; J: TRBJ2-7; D: TRBD2; DNA: TGTGCCAGCATATCAGGAGCGGGGTCCCACGAGCAGTACTTC; CDR3: CASISGAGSHEQYF
size: many; V: TRBV20-1; J: TRBJ2-3; D: -; DNA: TGCAGTGCTAGAGATAACGGGCCAGATACGCAGTATTTT; CDR3: CSARDNGPDTQYF
size: few; V: TRBV27; J: TRBJ2-1; D: TRBD1; DNA: TGTGCCAGCTCTGCAGGGGGCGAGGGAAGCTCCTACAATGAGCAGTTCTTC; CDR3: CASSAGGEGSSYNEQFF
size: few; V: TRBV19; J: TRBJ2-4; D: -; DNA: TGTGCCAGTAGTTCCCGGACCGGGGGAGAGTACTTC; CDR3: CASSSRTGGEYF
size: many; V: TRBV2; J: TRBJ1-1; D: -; DNA: TGTGCCAGCAGTGAAGGGGATGGGACTGAAGCTTTCTTT; CDR3: CASSEGDGTEAFF
size: -; V: TRBV13; J: TRBJ1-1; D: TRBD1; DNA: TGTGCCAGCAGCACCAGTCGACAGGGAGGGCCGAGGAACACTGAAGCTTTCTTT; CDR3: CASSTSRQGGPRNTEAFF
size: many; V: TRBV5-6; J: TRBJ2-1; D: -; DNA: TGTGCCAGCAGCATGGGGGACGCTCGCAATGAGCAGTTCTTC; CDR3: CASSMGDARNEQFF
size: few; V: TRBV6-1; J: TRBJ2-5; D: TRBD2; DNA: TGTGCCAGCAGTAAAATACTAGCGGGAGGGTGGGAGACCCAGTACTTC; CDR3: CASSKILAGGWETQYF
size: -; V: TRBV20-1; J: TRBJ2-1; D: -; DNA: TGCAGTGCTAGAGGGGTCACACAAAATGAGCAGTTCTTC; CDR3: CSARGVTQNEQFF
size: few; V: TRBV12-3/TRBV12-4; J: TRBJ2-3; D: -; DNA: TGTGCCAGCAGTTTAAGTGGGGGAGATACGCAGTATTTT; CDR3: CASSLSGGDTQYF
size: many; V: TRBV3-1; J: TRBJ1-1; D: -; DNA: TGTGCCAGCAGCCAGGGCATCGGGGGGACTGAAGCTTTCTTT; CDR3: CASSQGIGGTEAFF
size: many; V: TRBV27; J: TRBJ2-7; D: TRBD2; DNA: TGTGCCAGCAGGCCAACCTCCCTGGGGGGGTTTGAGCAGTACTTC; CDR3: CASRPTSLGGFEQYF
size: -; V: TRBV20-1; J: TRBJ1-5; D: -; DNA: TGCAGTGCTAGGGGAGAGAATCAGCCCCAGCATTTT; CDR3: CSARGENQPQHF
size: -; V: TRBV27; J: TRBJ2-7; D: -; DNA: TGTGCCAGCAGTCCGTTGACAGCCGGGACCTACGAGCAGTACTTC; CDR3: CASSPLTAGTYEQYF
size: many; V: TRBV20-1; J: TRBJ2-1; D: -; DNA: TGCAGTGCTAGCGTACTAGCAGCGAACAATGAGCAGTTCTTC; CDR3: CSASVLAANNEQFF
size: few; V: TRBV6-1; J: TRBJ1-4; D: -; DNA: TGTGCCAGCGGGGGGGGGAGGTCTAATGAAAAACTGTTTTTT; CDR3: CASGGGRSNEKLFF
size: many; V: TRBV6-1; J: TRBJ1-6; D: TRBD1; DNA: TGTGCCAGCAGTCCCAACCGCCAGACAGGGGCGGAACCCCTCCACTTT; CDR3: CASSPNRQTGAEPLHF
size: -; V: TRBV25-1; J: TRBJ2-7; D: -; DNA: TGTGCCAGCATTGCCTCCGGGCCCGAAATCCCCTACGAGCAGTACTTC; CDR3: CASIASGPEIPYEQYF
size: many; V: TRBV7-9; J: TRBJ2-2; D: -; DNA: TGTGCCAGCAGCGTGGGATTGGTGTTCACCGGGGAGCTGTTTTTT; CDR3: CASSVGLVFTGELFF
size: few; V: TRBV7-9; J: TRBJ2-7; D: -; DNA: TGTGCCAGCAGCTTCCAGGGTCACGAGCAGTACTTC; CDR3: CASSFQGHEQYF
size: few; V: TRBV18; J: TRBJ2-2; D: TRBD1; DNA: TGTGCCAGCTCACCTTGGACAGGGGACACCGGGGAGCTGTTTTTT; CDR3: CASSPWTGDTGELFF
size: few; V: TRBV20-1; J: TRBJ1-1; D: TRBD1; DNA: TGCAGTGCTAGGGGAATGGACAGGGGGACTGAAGCTTTCTTT; CDR3: CSARGMDRGTEAFF
size: many; V: TRBV25-1; J: TRBJ1-2; D: -; DNA: TGTGCCAGCAGTGAAGGTTGGTGGGATGGCTACACCTTC; CDR3: CASSEGWWDGYTF
size: many; V: TRBV2; J: TRBJ2-1; D: -; DNA: TGTGCCAGCAGTGAGATGAAGGTATACAATGAGCAGTTCTTC; CDR3: CASSEMKVYNEQFF
size: few; V: TRBV20-1; J: TRBJ1-4; D: -; DNA: TGCAGTGCCGCCTCATTGGAGGCTAATGAAAAACTGTTTTTT; CDR3: CSAASLEANEKLFF
size: -; V: TRBV7-8; J: TRBJ1-5; D: -; DNA: TGTGCCAGCAGCTTAGCGGCACAGCGCAATCAGCCCCAGCATTTT; CDR3: CASSLAAQRNQPQHF
size: many; V: TRBV5-1; J: TRBJ2-2; D: -; DNA: TGCGCCAGCAGCAACGGACTGGCGAACACCGGGGAGCTGTTTTTT; CDR3: CASSNGLANTGELFF
size: -; V: TRBV29-1; J: TRBJ1-1; D: -; DNA: TGCAGCGTTGATGTCTTTGTGAGGGGGACTGAAGCTTTCTTT; CDR3: CSVDVFVRGTEAFF
size: many; V: TRBV7-9; J: TRBJ2-7; D: -; DNA: TGTGCCAGCAGCTTAATTGGGGGCTCCGAGCAGTACTTC; CDR3: CASSLIGGSEQYF
size: -; V: TRBV2; J: TRBJ1-2; D: TRBD1; DNA: TGTGCCAGCAACACAGGGGGCAGCTATGGCTACACCTTC; CDR3: CASNTGGSYGYTF
size: -; V: TRBV24-1; J: TRBJ2-1; D: TRBD1; DNA: TGTGCCACCAGTGATCGGACAGGGGGTATAAGTGAGCAGTTCTTC; CDR3: CATSDRTGGISEQFF
size: many; V: TRBV7-9; J: TRBJ1-4; D: -; DNA: TGTGCCAGCACCGGTGGGTCCGCAACTAATGAAAAACTGTTTTTT; CDR3: CASTGGSATNEKLFF
size: -; V: TRBV7-9; J: TRBJ2-1; D: TRBD2; DNA: TGTGCCAGCAGCACCCTACTAGCGGGAGGGCCCCATGAGCAGTTCTTC; CDR3: CASSTLLAGGPHEQFF
size: few; V: TRBV5-1; J: TRBJ2-5; D: TRBD2; DNA: TGCGCCAGCAGCTTGAGGCTAGCGGGGGACCCTCAAGAGACCCAGTACTTC; CDR3: CASSLRLAGDPQETQYF
size: few; V: TRBV11-2; J: TRBJ2-7; D: -; DNA: TGTGCCAGCAGCTTAAACGGGTTGAGCTACGAGCAGTACTTC; CDR3: CASSLNGLSYEQYF
size: few; V: TRBV20-1; J: TRBJ1-5; D: -; DNA: TGCAGTGCTAGACAGTCGGATCAGCCCCAGCATTTT; CDR3: CSARQSDQPQHF
size: many; V: TRBV6-2/TRBV6-3; J: TRBJ2-7; D: -; DNA: TGTGCCAGCAGTCGAGGTTCCGGGACATTCTACGAGCAGTACTTC; CDR3: CASSRGSGTFYEQYF
size: many; V: TRBV12-3/TRBV12-4; J: TRBJ2-5; D: TRBD1; DNA: TGTGCCAGCAGTTTTGGGGGACAGGGCTTCCAAGAGACCCAGTACTTC; CDR3: CASSFGGQGFQETQYF
size: few; V: TRBV20-1; J: TRBJ1-5; D: -; DNA: TGCAGTGCTATCGACAGCGCCGGCAATCAGCCCCAGCATTTT; CDR3: CSAIDSAGNQPQHF
size: -; V: TRBV7-9; J: TRBJ2-7; D: TRBD2; DNA: TGTGCCAGCAGCCGCGGGAGTTTCGTGAACGAGCAGTACTTC; CDR3: CASSRGSFVNEQYF
size: -; V: TRBV7-7; J: TRBJ2-2; D: -; DNA: TGTGCTAGCAGCTTTGTACGAACCGGGGAGCTGTTTTTT; CDR3: CASSFVRTGELFF
size: few; V: TRBV5-1; J: TRBJ2-5; D: TRBD2; DNA: TGCGCCAGCAGCTTAACGAGCGGGAGTGAGACCCAGTACTTC; CDR3: CASSLTSGSETQYF
size: -; V: TRBV7-9; J: TRBJ2-1; D: -; DNA: TGTGCCAGCAGTACAACCGGGACCAGCTCCTACAATGAGCAGTTCTTC; CDR3: CASSTTGTSSYNEQFF
size: -; V: TRBV3-1; J: TRBJ2-3; D: TRBD2; DNA: TGTGCCAGCAGCCAAGGTGCTAGCGGGGGGGCCCAGGGGACGCAGTATTTT; CDR3: CASSQGASGGAQGTQYF
size: few; V: TRBV21-1; J: TRBJ2-4; D: -; DNA: TGTGCCAGCAGCAAACACAATGAGAGGGGCCGACAAAAATCAAAGGGAAACATTCAGTACTTC; CDR3: CASSKHNERGRQKSKGNIQYF
size: few; V: TRBV4-1; J: TRBJ2-2; D: -; DNA: TGCGCCAGCAGCCATAACAGGGACACCGGGGAGCTGTTTTTT; CDR3: CASSHNRDTGELFF